This TCR beta chain was sequenced during a study of regulatory T cells in long-lasting Graves disease. The CDR3 is made up of 14 amino acids. Germline lookup yields CDR1 MNHNS and CDR2 SASEGT. V was pared by 5 bases and J by 8 bases, with 9 bases of the junction left unmatched. With iRepertoire HTBI primers and Arm-PCR of CDR3 regions, TCR beta libraries were built. TCRdb processed the multiplex PCR reads anew with MiXCR; each CDR3 protein has one entry. The sample lists about 540,000 distinct CDR3 sequences, around an eighth seen once, with about 10% in the top ten. This clonotype has at least ten counts. Antigen: not known. Broader study findings: TCR diversity was lower in persistent Graves' patients (versus newly diagnosed ones).

Stated time point: newly diagnosed GD, antithyroid drugs for less than 3 months. RNA isolated from PBMCs was used to make the TCR library. The same sample was also used in a study of T cells in Graves' hyperthyroidism and ophthalmopathy.

The material was peripheral blood mononuclear cells (PBMCs), obtained at new diagnosis, from a patient treated with antithyroid drugs. The gene calls are TRBV6-1 and TRBJ2-1; 7 bases are a match to TRBD2. This clonotype was sampled from a man aged 25-45 years with Graves disease. The CDR3 protein is CASSPRTRHDEQFF. CDR3 nucleotides: TGTGCCAGCAGTCCAAGGACTAGACACGATGAGCAGTTCTTC.